This is a list of T cell receptor beta chains from one sample in a study of beta chain features in type 1 diabetes. Profiling relied on immunoSEQ multiplex PCR, and the TCRdb table lists in-frame clones only, not all of them. The profile shows 250,000 to 300,000 clones, over 11% of them singletons. The specimen sequenced was naive CD4+ T cells from blood. The receptors derive from a man aged 30 to 45 with type 1 diabetes. CDR3s include the opening cysteine and the closing phenylalanine or tryptophan. D genes are given only for firm matches. Only some rows state a clone size, as once, few, many or a class for expanded clones.

V gene	D gene	J gene	clone size	CDR3 protein	CDR3 DNA
TRBV28	NA	TRBJ2-1	NA	CASSLISDNEQFF	TGTGCCAGCAGTTTGATCAGTGACAATGAGCAGTTCTTC
TRBV19	NA	TRBJ2-1	NA	CASSSAGTYNEQFF	TGTGCCAGTAGTAGCGCGGGAACCTACAATGAGCAGTTCTTC
TRBV9	NA	TRBJ2-6	NA	CASNRYGSGANVLTF	TGTGCCAGTAACAGGTACGGCTCTGGGGCCAACGTCCTGACTTTC
TRBV12-5	TRBD2	TRBJ2-2	NA	CASGRETGELFF	TGTGCTAGTGGGCGGGAGACCGGGGAGCTGTTTTTT
TRBV2	NA	TRBJ2-7	NA	CASRPDRSPPYEQYF	TGTGCCAGCAGACCCGACAGGTCCCCACCCTACGAGCAGTACTTC
TRBV30	TRBD1	TRBJ2-7	few	CAWAEGQGAGEQYF	TGTGCCTGGGCTGAGGGACAGGGGGCTGGAGAGCAGTACTTC
TRBV5-4	TRBD2	TRBJ2-3	NA	CASSLRLAGGITDTQYF	TGTGCCAGCAGCTTGCGGCTAGCGGGAGGTATCACAGATACGCAGTATTTT
TRBV25-1	TRBD2	TRBJ2-7	NA	CASSDGATSGSYEQYF	TGTGCCAGCAGTGACGGTGCGACTAGCGGGAGCTACGAGCAGTACTTC
TRBV14	NA	TRBJ2-1	NA	CASRQTGSNEQFF	TGTGCCAGCAGACAAACAGGGTCTAATGAGCAGTTCTTC
TRBV28	TRBD1	TRBJ2-7	NA	CASSLGQGAYEQYF	TGTGCCAGCAGTTTAGGCCAGGGGGCTTACGAGCAGTACTTC
TRBV14	NA	TRBJ2-7	few	CASSQVLGGSYEQYF	TGTGCCAGCAGCCAAGTGCTGGGGGGCTCCTACGAGCAGTACTTC